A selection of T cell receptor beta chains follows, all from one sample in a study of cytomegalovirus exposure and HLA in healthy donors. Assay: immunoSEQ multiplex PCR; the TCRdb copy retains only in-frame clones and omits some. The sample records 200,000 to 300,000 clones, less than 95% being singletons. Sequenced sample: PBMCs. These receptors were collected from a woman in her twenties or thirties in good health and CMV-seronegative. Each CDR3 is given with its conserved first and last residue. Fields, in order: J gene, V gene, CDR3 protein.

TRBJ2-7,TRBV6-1,CASSPSGTSSYEQYF
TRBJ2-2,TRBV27,CASSQEFANTGELFF
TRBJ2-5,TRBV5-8,CASSRRTGGRETQYF
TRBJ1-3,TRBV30,CAWRGGQGAYTIYF
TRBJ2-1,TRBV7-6,CASTFLADSYNEQFF
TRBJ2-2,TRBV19,CASSIGGSGELFF
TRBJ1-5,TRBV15,CATSRAGTSNQPQHF
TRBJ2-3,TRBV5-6,CASGTSGSTDTQYF
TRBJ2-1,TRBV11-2,CASSTYNEQFF
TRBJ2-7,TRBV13,CASSLEDDGSSYEQYF
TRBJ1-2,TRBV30,CAWSPGQGYGYTF
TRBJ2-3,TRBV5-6,CASSLVASGRDTQYF
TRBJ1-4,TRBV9,CASSVGGSANEKLFF
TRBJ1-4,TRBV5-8,CASSLGTDFNEKLFF
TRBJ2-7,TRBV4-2,CASSPTASGIGSYEQYF
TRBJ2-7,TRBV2,CASSSGAYEQYF
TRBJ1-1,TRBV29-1,CSVELVGAEAFF
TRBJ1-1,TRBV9,CASSVASQSEAFF
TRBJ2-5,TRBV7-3,CASSLTKTRQETQYF
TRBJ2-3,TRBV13,CASSLLGPILAEDTDTQYF
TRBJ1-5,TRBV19,CASSLGGGASQPQHF
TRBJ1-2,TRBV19,CASSIRDSPYGYTF
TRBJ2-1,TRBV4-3,CASSPRDTNPNYNEQFF
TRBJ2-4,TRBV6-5,CASRDRKSIQYF
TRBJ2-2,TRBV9,CASSVLANTGELFF
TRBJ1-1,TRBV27,CASSLLSPGVPEAFF
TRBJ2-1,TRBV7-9,CASSSDPTSPYNEQFF
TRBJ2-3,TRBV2,CASSGVTSGTDTQYF
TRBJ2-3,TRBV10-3,CAISKSGAATDTQYF